The 8 T cell receptor beta chains below were found in one sample sequenced in a study of T-cell memory formation after mild COVID-19. A single record per CDR3 protein comes from TCRdb applying MiXCR to the 5' RACE reads. The sample lists 500,000 to 550,000 distinct CDR3 sequences, roughly 20% occurring once. Sequencing was performed on PBMCs or a T cell subset sorted from them (not recorded which). These receptors were collected from an adult woman who had mild COVID-19 (a few samples of this study predate the infection). Cell type and time point are not known.

The V and J genes are TRBV20-1 and TRBJ1-2; TRBD1 agrees at 10 bases. V dropped 1 base and J dropped 7; count of bases not matched to a gene: 9. The germline CDR1 and CDR2 sequences are DFQATT and SNEGSKA (reference sequence). The CDR3 contains 15 residues. The CDR3 DNA follows: TGCAGTGCTAGAGGGGAGACAGGGGGCGCGGGTGGCTACACCTTC. It translates to CSARGETGGAGGYTF.

The rearrangement uses TRBV7-2 and TRBJ2-3; 10 bases are shared with TRBD2. The CDR3 has 15 residues. Germline loops: CDR1 SGHTA, CDR2 FQGNSA. Trimming removed 5 bases from V and 4 bases from J; junction bases left unmatched: 6. CDR3 DNA: TGTGCCAGCAGCCCCTGGACTAGCGGCTCAGATACGCAGTATTTT. Amino acid sequence: CASSPWTSGSDTQYF. The full variable domain, completed using reference TRBV7-2 and TRBJ2-3, is GAGVSQSPSNKVTEKGKDVELRCDPISGHTALYWYRQSLGQGLEFLIYFQGNSAPDKSGLPSDRFSAERTGGSVSTLTIQRTQQEDSAVYLCASSPWTSGSDTQYFGPGTRLTVL.

This clonotype was seen a handful of times. The genes are TRBV7-9 and TRBJ2-7, with 10 nucleotides matching TRBD1. The V segment lost 5 bases and the J segment 4 bases; nucleotides outside the gene matches: 8. Germline CDR1 reads SEHNR; CDR2 reads FQNEAQ (reference sequence). CDR3 length equals 15 residues. CDR3 DNA: TGTGCCAGCAGCCAGAGGGACAGGGGTTTTTACGAGCAGTACTTC. Translated, it gives CASSQRDRGFYEQYF.

This clonotype was seen a few times. The chain carries TRBV15 and TRBJ2-7; 7 nucleotides align to TRBD2. Germline V gene data show CDR1 as LNHNV and CDR2 as YYDKDF (reference sequence). The trim removed 6 bases at V and 3 bases at J, leaving 8 bases unmatched. This CDR3 has 14 residues. CDR3 sequence: CATSALGGYYEQYF. CDR3 DNA: TGTGCCACCAGTGCTCTCGGGGGGTACTACGAGCAGTACTTC.

The chain uses TRBV5-6 and TRBJ2-4; 9 bases agree with TRBD2. This CDR3 comprises 16 residues. CDR1 and CDR2 from the germline V gene are SGHDT and YYEEEE. J was trimmed by 3 bases and V by 4 bases; bases with no gene match: 8. CDR3 protein: CASSPRGREGKNIQYF. The CDR3 bases are TGTGCCAGCAGCCCCCGGGGGCGGGAGGGCAAAAACATTCAGTACTTC.

This rearrangement joins TRBV6-2 or TRBV6-3 to TRBJ2-2, with D possibly being TRBD1 (5 bases). In germline, CDR1 is MNHEY, CDR2 SVGEGT. The V and J ends lost 9 bases and 5 bases respectively, with 19 bases between them. CDR3 length: 15 residues. CDR3 residues: CASEKRTPRTGELFF. The CDR3 DNA sequence: TGTGCCAGTGAAAAGAGGACACCGCGAACCGGGGAGCTGTTTTTT.

This clonotype occurred many times. V gene TRBV9 combines with J gene TRBJ2-3; TRBD2 matches at 7 bases. Trimming at V came to 0 bases and at J to 4 bases, leaving 20 bases not matched to a gene. The CDR3 runs to 20 residues. CDR1 and CDR2 (germline): SGDLS, YYNGEE. The CDR3 protein is CASSVEFWGAGRRPPDTQYF. CDR3 DNA: TGTGCCAGCAGCGTAGAGTTTTGGGGAGCGGGAAGGCGCCCACCAGATACGCAGTATTTT.

This chain connects TRBV6-2 or TRBV6-3 to TRBJ2-3, with 8 bases identical to TRBD2. The CDR3 is made up of 16 amino acids. The germline V gene encodes CDR1 MNHEY and CDR2 SVGEGT. Trimming removed 5 bases from V and 2 bases from J; junction bases left unmatched: 9. CDR3 nucleotides: TGTGCCAGCAGTCGAGCCGGGACTAGTAACACAGATACGCAGTATTTT. This sequence encodes CASSRAGTSNTDTQYF.